The 2 T cell receptor delta chains reported below all come from one sample, sequenced in a study of gamma-delta chains in newborns, infants, children. TCRdb reprocessed the reads using CATT. The table shows around 6,700 delta-chain clones, with around 0.7% occurring only once. The specimen was blood. These receptors all come from a child who was a newborn, infant or young child, either healthy, febrile or measles-vaccinated (not recorded which).

This clone was picked up a small number of times. This may stem from a read error, because a much larger clone lies one nucleotide away. The chain couples TRDV2 to TRDJ1, with 9 bases fitting TRDD3. The CDR3 consists of 19 residues. Germline values: CDR1 GEAIGNYY, CDR2 EKD. The CDR3 DNA is TGTGCCTGTGACACCGTCCCTGGGGGATCCCACTCGTACACCGATAACCTCATCTTT. It is translated as CACDTVPGGSHSYTDNLIF.

In its sample, this clone was seen a few times. TCRdb pairs this DNA with a much larger clone's protein that differs at residues 5 and 6, likely a read error; the protein shown was translated from the DNA. This rearrangement joins TRDV2 to TRDJ3, with 12 bases matching TRDD3. There are 21 residues in the CDR3. Germline CDR1 GEAIGNYY, CDR2 EKD. The V segment lost 3 bases and the J segment 0 bases; nucleotides outside the gene matches: 11. The CDR3 spells CACDSLLGDTLSSWDTRQMFF. The CDR3 DNA reads TGTGCCTGTGACTCCTTACTGGGGGATACCCTGAGCTCCTGGGACACCCGACAGATGTTTTTC.